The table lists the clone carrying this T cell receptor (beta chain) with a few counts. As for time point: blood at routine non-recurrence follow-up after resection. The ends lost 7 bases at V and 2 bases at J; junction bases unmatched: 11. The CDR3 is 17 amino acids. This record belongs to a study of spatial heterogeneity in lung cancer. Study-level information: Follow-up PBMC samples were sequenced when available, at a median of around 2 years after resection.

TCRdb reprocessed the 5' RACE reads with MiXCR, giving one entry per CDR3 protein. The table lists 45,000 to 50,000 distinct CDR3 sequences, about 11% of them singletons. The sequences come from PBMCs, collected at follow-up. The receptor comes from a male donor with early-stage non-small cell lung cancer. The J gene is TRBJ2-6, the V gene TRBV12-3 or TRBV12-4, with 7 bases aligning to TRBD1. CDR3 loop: CASTPETGTPGANVLTF. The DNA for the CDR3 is TGTGCCAGCACCCCCGAGACAGGGACCCCTGGGGCCAACGTCCTGACTTTC.